The rows below give T cell receptor beta chains drawn from one sample of a study of blood T cell repertoires in COVID-19. Measured with immunoSEQ multiplex PCR; TCRdb has only the in-frame clones, and not every one. The data hold about 50,000 clones, with approximately 88% observed a single time. The sequenced sample consisted of peripheral blood. Every receptor here comes from a human donor in a cohort sampled during active COVID-19. Each CDR3 is given without its conserved first and last residue. The size of a clone is reported for some rows only, either as once, few or many, or as a class for expanded clones.

cdr3_length	clone_size	j_call	v_call	cdr3_aa
14	.	TRBJ2-1	TRBV15	ATSPRLLSSYNEQF
14	.	TRBJ1-2	TRBV7-8	ASSLALGETNYGYT
14	.	TRBJ2-5	TRBV13	ASSSLAEGEQETQY
14	.	TRBJ1-2	TRBV6-6	ASSYSPGEVGYGYT
13	.	TRBJ2-3	TRBV5-1	ASRTVSGETDTQY
14	.	TRBJ2-1	TRBV7-6	ASRGGLAGGPNEQF
13	.	TRBJ2-3	TRBV9	ASSPMGTTKDTQY
11	.	TRBJ2-3	TRBV27	ASSLAGEDTQY
14	.	TRBJ2-1	TRBV9	ASSGSLPSSYNEQF
13	.	TRBJ1-5	TRBV4-1	ASSLQGAGNQPQH
13	few	TRBJ1-5	TRBV18	ASSPTRGGVQPQH
13	.	TRBJ2-5	TRBV6-6	ASSYLAGEGETQY
10	.	TRBJ2-3	TRBV24-1	ATSGAIDTQY
15	.	TRBJ2-1	TRBV3-1/TRBV3-2	ASSQEVASGSKDEQF
16	.	TRBJ2-5	TRBV19	ASSLGLAGGDGQETQY
11	.	TRBJ2-1	TRBV27	ASSLGQYNEQF
14	.	TRBJ2-3	TRBV20-1	SASSGTGGSTDTQY
11	once	TRBJ2-1	TRBV9	ASSVATGNEQF
15	.	TRBJ2-7	TRBV28	ASSSHPKGQGLDEQY
14	.	TRBJ2-1	TRBV7-3	ASSPLAGSSYNEQF
11	once	TRBJ2-3	TRBV2	ASLLASTDTQY
13	.	TRBJ1-1	TRBV5-1	ASSLTPGSNTEAF
13	.	TRBJ2-3	TRBV9	ASSVRTMGADTQY
15	once	TRBJ1-4	TRBV19	ASSDRGTGSSGEKLF
13	.	TRBJ1-4	TRBV21-1	ASSTRGQSNEKLF
13	.	TRBJ2-5	TRBV2	ASSPDRGNQETQY
11	.	TRBJ2-2	TRBV27	ASSLSRGGELF
13	.	TRBJ2-1	TRBV28	ASSNRGGGDNEQF
13	.	TRBJ1-1	TRBV27	ASSFQDRANTEAF
13	.	TRBJ2-5	TRBV4-2	ASSQATGGQETQY
10	.	TRBJ1-2	TRBV6-5	ASRSTGLGYT
13	.	TRBJ2-3	TRBV2	ASSDGSGGTDTQY
11	.	TRBJ1-5	TRBV6-2/TRBV6-3	ASSYSRGQPQH
13	.	TRBJ2-5	TRBV9	ASSPPAGGMETQY
12	.	TRBJ1-2	TRBV5-8	ASSLGPGWYGYT
16	.	TRBJ2-1	TRBV11-3	ASSPSGTGGLSYNEQF
13	.	TRBJ2-1	TRBV5-1	ASSWTSGGAYEQF
12	.	TRBJ1-2	TRBV5-8	ASSLRGAIRGYT
14	.	TRBJ2-1	TRBV7-3	ASSSQGRVSYNEQF
11	.	TRBJ1-1	TRBV5-4	ATQARGLTEAF
12	.	TRBJ1-1	TRBV5-6	ASSLGGSRMKAF
14	.	TRBJ2-3	TRBV7-8	ASSLRGTTDTDTQY
12	.	TRBJ2-5	TRBV5-4	ASSLSGEDETQY
13	.	TRBJ2-3	TRBV6-5	ASSLGQGVTDTQY
11	.	TRBJ1-3	TRBV30	AWSVRGGNTIY
13	.	TRBJ2-7	TRBV19	ASSRGGRSSYEQY
12	once	TRBJ2-1	TRBV7-2	ASRPGQGYNEQF
13	.	TRBJ2-3	TRBV5-8	ASSALAASTDTQY
12	.	TRBJ2-3	TRBV11-2	ASSLGPPTDTQY
12	.	TRBJ1-6	TRBV5-1	ASSLEQGASPLH
10	few	TRBJ1-5	TRBV12-3/TRBV12-4	ASSRRAQPQH
14	.	TRBJ2-1	TRBV6-2/TRBV6-3	ASSETGGRVYNEQF
12	few	TRBJ1-2	TRBV25-1	ASSVRDNYYGYT
12	.	TRBJ1-5	TRBV7-9	ASSAGRDNQPQH